This T cell receptor beta chain emerged from a study of cytomegalovirus exposure and HLA in healthy donors. This clone occurred a few times. V lost 1 base, J lost 4 bases, and 25 bases lay in between. CDR1 MNHNS and CDR2 SASEGT come from the germline V gene. The CDR3 has 20 residues. PCR amplification relied on 60 Vbeta primers (plus 13 Jbeta primers). Sequencing used immunoSEQ multiplex PCR; TCRdb keeps in-frame clones, though not all of them. Here the sample spans roughly 150,000 clones, about 77% being singletons. The sequence came from a man younger than 30 in good health and CMV-seropositive. The rearrangement joins TRBV6-1 to TRBJ2-2, with TRBD2 as a possible D gene (7 bases). The sample consisted of PBMCs. The CDR3 loop reads CASSEEYGGGAGGSTGELFF. DNA for the CDR3: TGTGCCAGCAGTGAAGAGTACGGAGGGGGGGCCGGTGGTTCCACCGGGGAGCTGTTTTTT.